This T cell receptor (beta chain) is drawn from a study of blood T cell repertoires in COVID-19 (dated by TCRdb to about 2020). Study-wide context: Samples from collaborators originated in the United States, Italy and Spain and spanned both the acute and convalescent phases of COVID-19. Deeply sampled blood TCRbeta repertoires from subjects exposed to, actively infected with, or recovered from COVID-19 were included in the dataset. The prospective study material was composed of cDNA or gDNA derived from T cells, B-cell-depleted T cells, or PBMCs. The repertoires were made available in a free public database intended to serve as a resource for research on the immune response to SARS-CoV-2. Where HLA class I and class II types were available, the types were taken from metadata supplied by the sample provider, not from assay-based typing. The samples were drawn from the first 160 participants of the ongoing ImmuneRACE study and from roughly 1,300 subjects provided by 6 global collaborators. Nearly every sample came with metadata listing a de-identified subject ID, COVID-19 status, age in years and sex. The research as a whole found: How much clinical and demographic metadata was included differed by source and by participant, and the metadata was provided uncurated.

Whole blood was collected in K2EDTA tubes by collaborating institutions according to the institutions' own protocols. For TCRbeta analysis, collaborators shipped samples in one of three forms: frozen whole blood, isolated PBMCs, or DNA extracted from either of those sample types. TCRbeta CDR3 regions were amplified from genomic DNA using the immunoSEQ Assay, a bias-controlled multiplex PCR. In the source study's methods: Nucleated cell counts per sample were estimated from amplification of reference gene primers within the assay. To quantify the absolute abundance of each unique TCRbeta CDR3 rearrangement, sequence reads were collapsed and filtered. For each sample, productive Simpson clonality was calculated as the square root of Simpson's diversity index over productive rearrangements. TCRdb's version of the immuneACCESS table is confined to in-frame rearrangements and falls short of the full clone set. An unresolved V gene accounts for under half of the shortfall where checked; the remainder is of unknown origin. Clone size and the V and J calls come from that table; the DNA yielded D and trimming. The sample table shows over 200,000 clones, and around 80% are seen once. About 12% of the sample is in the top ten clones.

The CDR3, cysteine through phenylalanine, is 15 amino acids long. Only the CDR3 part of the read is kept: 45 bases, read in frame from the first base. For this chain, trimming is 4 bases at the V end and 0 bases at the J end, and the number of junction bases without a gene match is 1. According to the germline V gene (reference sequence), CDR1 reads MNHEY and CDR2 reads SMNVEV. On this clone itself: It has no known antigen specificity. Base qualities are not at hand, and no much larger clone is one base apart.

Here the chain combines TRBV27 and TRBJ2-1; 9 bases in the middle match TRBD1. The specimen was peripheral blood. The clonotype originates from a middle-aged woman with acute or convalescent COVID-19. The CDR3 here reads CASSSGQGSYNEQFF. The sequenced DNA is TGTGCCAGCAGTTCGGGACAGGGCTCCTACAATGAGCAGTTCTTC.